A selection of T cell receptor beta chains follows, all from one sample in a study of OX40 agonist ivuxolimab in advanced cancers. The assay was immunoSEQ multiplex PCR, and TCRdb's table has in-frame clones only and misses some. This sample carries some 89,000 clones, approximately 79% of them seen once, and the ten largest clones take approximately 1.7%. The sample here was CD4+ or CD8+ T cells sorted from blood, taken in a trial of the OX40 agonist ivuxolimab. Receptors were obtained from an adult with an advanced solid tumor such as melanoma, head and neck, liver or kidney cancer. CDR3s include the opening cysteine and the closing phenylalanine or tryptophan. D genes are given only for firm matches. Only part of the rows carry a size: once, few, many, or a class if the clone is expanded.

cdr3_nt	cdr3_aa	v_call	j_call	clone_size	d_call	cdr3_length
TGCGCCAGCAGCCACCGGGACCCGGGTGAAAAACTGTTTTTT	CASSHRDPGEKLFF	TRBV4-1	TRBJ1-4	NA	NA	14
TGTGCCAGCAGCTGGACCCCTGGAACTGAAGCTTTCTTT	CASSWTPGTEAFF	TRBV7-2	TRBJ1-1	once	NA	13
TGTGCCAGCAGCCCGGACAGGGTGGGCAATCAGCCCCAGCATTTT	CASSPDRVGNQPQHF	TRBV28	TRBJ1-5	NA	TRBD1	15
TGTGCCAGCAGCTTAGGACAGGGGAATCAAGGTGAGCAGTTCTTC	CASSLGQGNQGEQFF	TRBV7-2	TRBJ2-1	NA	TRBD1	15
TGCGCCAGCAGCCAAGAGACTAGCGGGAACACAGATACGCAGTATTTT	CASSQETSGNTDTQYF	TRBV4-1	TRBJ2-3	few	TRBD2	16
TGTGCCAGCAGCCCGCGGGACAGAAACAATGAGCAGTTCTTC	CASSPRDRNNEQFF	TRBV7-3	TRBJ2-1	once	NA	14
TGTGCCAGCAGTTTACGGTGGGACGGGAACACTGAAGCTTTCTTT	CASSLRWDGNTEAFF	TRBV27	TRBJ1-1	NA	NA	15
TGTGCCAGCAGCTTGCCCCCCAGCTCCACCGGGGAGCTGTTTTTT	CASSLPPSSTGELFF	TRBV5-5	TRBJ2-2	NA	NA	15
TGTGCCAGCAGCCCAAGGCGGGTTGGGTACAATGAGCAGTTCTTC	CASSPRRVGYNEQFF	TRBV7-9	TRBJ2-1	NA	NA	15
TGCAGCGTCGACCGGGACAGGGGGCTGGAGTACTTC	CSVDRDRGLEYF	TRBV29-1	TRBJ2-5	NA	TRBD1	12
TGTGCCAGCTCCATTGACAGGGGGCTTGAAAAACTGTTTTTT	CASSIDRGLEKLFF	TRBV6-5	TRBJ1-4	NA	TRBD1	14
TGTGCCAGTCCAGTGGACTGGCGGAACACTGAAGCTTTCTTT	CASPVDWRNTEAFF	TRBV19	TRBJ1-1	NA	NA	14
TGTGCAAGTCAGGTACAGGCTGGCTGCGAGCAGTACTTC	CASQVQAGCEQYF	TRBV12-2	TRBJ2-7	once	NA	13
TGTGCCAGTCGGCGGGGTGACGAGCAGTACTTC	CASRRGDEQYF	TRBV19	TRBJ2-7	NA	NA	11
TGTGCCAGTAATTTCGCCAGGGCAAACACTGAAGCTTTCTTT	CASNFARANTEAFF	TRBV19	TRBJ1-1	NA	NA	14
TGTGCCAGCAGCCCCCCCACTAGCGGCCGAGAGACCCAGTACTTC	CASSPPTSGRETQYF	TRBV7-9	TRBJ2-5	NA	TRBD2	15
TGTGCCAGCAGCTTGGAGGGTTTCGGTAATTCACCCCTCCACTTT	CASSLEGFGNSPLHF	TRBV5-5	TRBJ1-6	NA	NA	15
TGTGCCAGCAGTGTAGACGCGTACAATGAGCAGTTCTTC	CASSVDAYNEQFF	TRBV6-1	TRBJ2-1	NA	NA	13
TGTGCCAGCAGTGAGACAGGGGGGGTCGGTGGCTACACCTTC	CASSETGGVGGYTF	TRBV6-1	TRBJ1-2	NA	TRBD1	14
TGTGCCAGCAGGAGGGTCAGGGACACCGGGGAGCTGTTTTTT	CASRRVRDTGELFF	TRBV6-1	TRBJ2-2	few	NA	14
TGTGCCAGCAGCTTGGGACAGTTTTACAATGAGCAGTTCTTC	CASSLGQFYNEQFF	TRBV5-6	TRBJ2-1	NA	NA	14
TGTGCCAGCGGGCTGTTGGATCAGCCCCAGCATTTT	CASGLLDQPQHF	TRBV28	TRBJ1-5	few	NA	12
TGCAGTGCTAGCTACAGCCGGGGCTACACCTTC	CSASYSRGYTF	TRBV20-1	TRBJ1-2	few	NA	11
TGTGCCAGCCGGGCGGGGGGGCCTCCAGATACGCAGTATTTT	CASRAGGPPDTQYF	TRBV6-4	TRBJ2-3	NA	TRBD2	14
TGTGCCAGCAGACCTCAGTGGACAGGGGGTGGTACCGGGGAGCTGTTTTTT	CASRPQWTGGGTGELFF	TRBV5-5	TRBJ2-2	NA	TRBD1	17
TGTGCCAGTAGTATTCGGGACAGGGAAAACAATGAGCAGTTCTTC	CASSIRDRENNEQFF	TRBV19	TRBJ2-1	NA	TRBD1	15
TGTGCCAGCAGCGTAGCCCCCACAGGTTTTAGCGAGCAGTACTTC	CASSVAPTGFSEQYF	TRBV9	TRBJ2-7	NA	NA	15
TGTGCCAGCAGGCCCTGGGAACCGAACACTGAAGCTTTCTTT	CASRPWEPNTEAFF	TRBV5-4	TRBJ1-1	NA	NA	14
TGTGCCAGCAGCGTAGTTAATCAGCCCCAGCATTTT	CASSVVNQPQHF	TRBV9	TRBJ1-5	NA	NA	12
TGTGCCAGCAGACAGGGGAACCAAGAGACCCAGTACTTC	CASRQGNQETQYF	TRBV6-5	TRBJ2-5	NA	TRBD1	13
TGTGCCAGCACCGGCAGCTCCTACGAGCAGTACTTC	CASTGSSYEQYF	TRBV7-9	TRBJ2-7	NA	NA	12
TGTGCCAGCAGCTTAGTAGCGGCAACGTCTCTAGCCAAAAACATTCAGTACTTC	CASSLVAATSLAKNIQYF	TRBV11-2	TRBJ2-4	NA	NA	18
TGTGCCAGTAGTAAACCCCATTCGGGTACCTACACTGAAGCTTTCTTT	CASSKPHSGTYTEAFF	TRBV19	TRBJ1-1	NA	NA	16
TGTGCCAGCAGTTTACGGGCTCTTACCGGGGAGCTGTTTTTT	CASSLRALTGELFF	TRBV27	TRBJ2-2	NA	NA	14
TGTGCCAGCAGCCAAGAGAGGACAGATACGCAGTATTTT	CASSQERTDTQYF	TRBV11-2	TRBJ2-3	NA	NA	13
TGTGCCAGCAGCCAAGACAGACAGGGGCGTAACGAGCAGTACTTC	CASSQDRQGRNEQYF	TRBV14	TRBJ2-7	NA	TRBD1	15
TGTGCCAGCAGTGTGACGGACACCTACGAGCAGTACTTC	CASSVTDTYEQYF	TRBV2	TRBJ2-7	NA	NA	13
TGTGCCAGCTCCCGCGGGGGGGGCACAGATACGCAGTATTTT	CASSRGGGTDTQYF	TRBV18	TRBJ2-3	NA	TRBD2	14
TGCAGCGTCGCAAGAGGGGGGGGGCTAGGCTATGGCTACACCTTC	CSVARGGGLGYGYTF	TRBV29-1	TRBJ1-2	NA	NA	15
TGCGCCAGCAGCTTGGACGGCGGGGGGGCAAACAATGAGCAGTTCTTC	CASSLDGGGANNEQFF	TRBV5-1	TRBJ2-1	NA	TRBD2	16
TGTGCCAGCAGCCTGGGGGGCCAGGGCACCGGGGAGCTGTTTTTT	CASSLGGQGTGELFF	TRBV28	TRBJ2-2	NA	NA	15
TGCGCCAGCAGCTTGCAGAATCTTAACACTGAAGCTTTCTTT	CASSLQNLNTEAFF	TRBV5-1	TRBJ1-1	NA	NA	14
TGTGCCAGCAGCTTACGACAGGGGGGCACAGATACGCAGTATTTT	CASSLRQGGTDTQYF	TRBV7-2	TRBJ2-3	few	TRBD1	15
TGTGCCAGCTGCGGTGGTTGGGGCACTGAAGCTTTCTTT	CASCGGWGTEAFF	TRBV2	TRBJ1-1	NA	NA	13
TGTGCCAGCAGTTTTGGTCAGGGTCGATTGCGCCAGCATTTT	CASSFGQGRLRQHF	TRBV28	TRBJ1-5	NA	NA	14
TGTGCCAGTAGTCCCCAAGGTCAGCCCCAGCATTTT	CASSPQGQPQHF	TRBV19	TRBJ1-5	NA	NA	12
TGTGCCAGCACCGACGGGGACAGTTTCTATGGCTACACCTTC	CASTDGDSFYGYTF	TRBV2	TRBJ1-2	NA	TRBD1	14
TGTGCCAGCAGCCCCCCTGGGGGGGGGCGAACCTACGAGCAGTACTTC	CASSPPGGGRTYEQYF	TRBV11-2	TRBJ2-7	NA	NA	16
TGTGCCAGCAGCTTCGAAACACAGGGAACGCTCACCTTC	CASSFETQGTLTF	TRBV5-4	TRBJ1-2	NA	NA	13
TGTGCCAGCAGCCAAGCGGGGGGAATTGGCTACGAGCAGTACTTC	CASSQAGGIGYEQYF	TRBV7-2	TRBJ2-7	once	TRBD2	15
TGTGCCAGCAGTTCAACCGGCACGACAGGGGGTGGAAACACCATATATTTT	CASSSTGTTGGGNTIYF	TRBV13	TRBJ1-3	few	TRBD1	17
TGTGCCAGCAGTTTGGCGGGGGATCACTCCTACGAGCAGTACTTC	CASSLAGDHSYEQYF	TRBV28	TRBJ2-7	NA	TRBD2	15
TGTGCCAGCAGTTCTGGAAGGGGCCGCCAAGAGACCCAGTACTTC	CASSSGRGRQETQYF	TRBV9	TRBJ2-5	few	NA	15
TGTGCCAGCAGTACGTTGGGCCCGGACACTGAAGCTTTCTTT	CASSTLGPDTEAFF	TRBV6-5	TRBJ1-1	once	NA	14
TGTGCCAGCAGCTTTCATCGGGGGGGAGTCAGGTCACCCCTCCACTTT	CASSFHRGGVRSPLHF	TRBV5-4	TRBJ1-6	NA	NA	16
TGCAGTGCTAGAGCAGGGCTTGGCTACACCTTC	CSARAGLGYTF	TRBV20-1	TRBJ1-2	NA	NA	11
TGTGCCAGCAGTTTGAGTTCTGACACTGAAGCTTTCTTT	CASSLSSDTEAFF	TRBV27	TRBJ1-1	NA	NA	13